This T cell receptor (beta chain) is drawn from a study of cytomegalovirus exposure and HLA in healthy donors. Study overall: Per a later analysis, the roughly 700 first-cohort and fewer than 150 validation repertoires shared one platform. The study's findings and limits: Reports described diagnosis of cytomegalovirus status by the classifier as highly specific and sensitive. Altogether, about 160 TCR beta chains were recorded as cytomegalovirus-associated. In vitro testing confirmed a few CMV-associated chains as specific for CMV antigens.

About this clone itself: What it recognizes is unknown.

This CDR3 is 14 amino acids long. Germline V gene data show CDR1 as SGHDN and CDR2 as FVKESK. Trimming cost V 2 bases and J 7 bases, with 14 bases left between them. Generated by immunoSEQ multiplex PCR, the TCRdb table keeps only in-frame clones and is missing some. The sample carries around 300,000 clones, 80% to 90% recorded once. Sequencing was performed on PBMCs. The TCR sequence derives from a young woman in good health and CMV-seronegative. V usage is TRBV14 and J usage is TRBJ1-1; tentative D call: TRBD1 (5 bases). The CDR3 loop reads CASSQTWRGVEAFF. The CDR3 DNA follows: TGTGCCAGCAGCCAAACCTGGCGGGGGGTTGAAGCTTTCTTT.